Presented here are 10 T cell receptor beta chains from one specimen sequenced in a study of PD-L1 blockade in urothelial cancer (dated by TCRdb to 2016 to 2017). The library was made by the immunoSEQ multiplex PCR assay. This immuneACCESS table, as held by TCRdb, lists in-frame sequences with V and J called but not all clones. Of the missing ones, under half trace to an unresolved V gene in checked studies; the others have no known cause. For this sample the table gives approximately 50,000 clones, of which around four fifths were detected only once. Of the sample, about 1.7% falls within the top ten clones. The time point label, as the study defines it: pretreatment peripheral blood. The sequences come from PBMCs, collected around atezolizumab (anti-PD-L1) treatment. Receptors were obtained from a middle-aged man with urothelial cancer.

This chain connects TRBV29-1 to TRBJ2-3; 10 positions agree with TRBD1. Germline V gene data show CDR1 as SQVTM and CDR2 as ANQGSEA. The CDR3 consists of 12 residues. Unmatched junction bases numbered 7, after V lost 7 bases and J lost 9 bases. Written as DNA, the CDR3 is TGCAGCGCCGGGACAGGGGACACCACGCAGTATTTT. It is translated as CSAGTGDTTQYF.

The chain is built from TRBV18 and TRBJ2-3, with TRBD2 identical over 7 bases. V was pared by 0 bases and J by 4 bases, with 7 bases of the junction left unmatched. This CDR3 comprises 16 residues. CDR1 and CDR2 (germline): KGHSH, LQKENI. The CDR3 here is CASSPPGVRGADTQYF. CDR3 DNA: TGTGCCAGCTCACCACCAGGAGTCCGGGGGGCAGATACGCAGTATTTT.

The chain has TRBV9 and TRBJ2-5; TRBD1 matches at 8 bases. V lost 1 base, J lost 5 bases, and 13 bases stayed unmatched. The CDR3 covers 17 residues. Germline-derived CDR1 and CDR2 are SGDLS and YYNGEE. This CDR3 reads CASSVSPAGGAGETQYF. For the CDR3, the DNA is TGTGCCAGCAGCGTATCGCCGGCAGGGGGCGCAGGGGAGACCCAGTACTTC.

The chain combines TRBV5-1 with TRBJ2-6, with D perhaps matching TRBD2 (5 bases). V was trimmed by 1 base and J by 0 bases, leaving 20 bases between them. The germline CDR1 and CDR2 sequences are SGHRS and YFSETQ. The CDR3 sequence is 20 residues long. The chain's CDR3 is CASSLLRAGIVSSGANVLTF. The CDR3 nucleotides read TGCGCCAGCAGCTTGCTCCGGGCCGGGATCGTATCCTCTGGGGCCAACGTCCTGACTTTC.

The chain links TRBV5-8 to TRBJ2-3, with D possibly matching TRBD1 (5 bases). Deletions cut 3 bases from V and 6 bases from J, with 23 bases between. CDR1 is SGHTS, CDR2 YDEGEE, per germline. The CDR3 spans 17 residues. The CDR3 DNA is TGTGCCAGCAGCTCAAACCTAGGCTATGTCAAGGGGGATACGCAGTATTTT. This codes for CASSSNLGYVKGDTQYF.

This chain uses TRBV2 with TRBJ1-5, with 8 positions matching TRBD1. Trimming cost V 8 bases and J 3 bases; bases outside gene matches: 6. Germline V CDR1 and CDR2: SNHLY, FYNNEI. This CDR3 comprises 14 residues. For the CDR3, the DNA is TGTGCCAGCGACCGACAGGGGATCAATCAGCCCCAGCATTTT. Translation: CASDRQGINQPQHF.

The chain uses TRBV20-1 and TRBJ2-3, with D maybe TRBD2 (5 bases). Germline loops: CDR1 DFQATT, CDR2 SNEGSKA (reference sequence). The CDR3 consists of 11 residues. V lost 5 bases to trimming and J lost 6 bases, with 9 bases between them. The CDR3 coding sequence is TGCAGTGCTCCGGACTTTGATACGCAGTATTTT. Amino acid sequence: CSAPDFDTQYF.

V usage is TRBV13 and J usage is TRBJ1-1; D unresolved. This CDR3 spans 14 amino acids. Germline V CDR1 and CDR2: PRHDT, FYEKMQ (reference sequence). The V and J ends lost 6 bases and 0 bases respectively, with 11 bases between them. The chain's CDR3 is CASRLIRLNTEAFF. Here the CDR3 DNA reads TGTGCCAGCAGACTCATCAGGCTGAACACTGAAGCTTTCTTT.

The chain employs TRBV2 and TRBJ1-5; D gene unclear. CDR3 length: 18 amino acids. V lost 6 bases to trimming and J lost 0 bases, with 21 bases between them. Looked up from germline, CDR1 is SNHLY and CDR2 is FYNNEI. In nucleotides, the CDR3 is TGTGCCAGCAGCCAGACCAGTGGCAGGTCGTATAGCAATCAGCCCCAGCATTTT. Protein product: CASSQTSGRSYSNQPQHF. The full variable domain, in which reference TRBV2 and TRBJ1-5 provide the parts outside the CDR3, is EPEVTQTPSHQVTQMGQEVILRCVPISNHLYFYWYRQILGQKVEFLVSFYNNEISEKSEIFDDQFSVERPDGSNFTLKIRSTKLEDSAMYFCASSQTSGRSYSNQPQHFGDGTRLSIL.

This chain joins TRBV5-1 and TRBJ2-3; 9 positions agree with TRBD2. J gave up 2 bases and V 1 base, and 5 bases lay outside the gene matches. CDR3 size: 16 residues. CDR1 and CDR2 from the germline V gene are SGHRS and YFSETQ. CDR3 residues: CASSLTAGGPTDTQYF. In nucleotides, the CDR3 is TGCGCCAGCAGCTTGACAGCGGGAGGACCCACAGATACGCAGTATTTT. Filled out from reference TRBV5-1 and TRBJ2-3, the complete variable domain reads KAGVTQTPRYLIKTRGQQVTLSCSPISGHRSVSWYQQTPGQGLQFLFEYFSETQRNKGNFPGRFSGRQFSNSRSEMNVSTLELGDSALYLCASSLTAGGPTDTQYFGPGTRLTVL.